The 21 T cell receptor beta chains listed next were all sequenced from one sample in a study of blood T cell repertoires in COVID-19. Sequencing was performed with immunoSEQ multiplex PCR; in TCRdb, only in-frame clones are kept and a portion is missing. The sample yields over 150,000 clones, 85% to 90% seen once. Material: peripheral blood. These receptors were obtained from a man in his sixties or seventies with active or convalescent COVID-19.

This chain uses TRBV19 with TRBJ1-6, with 8 bases lining up with TRBD1. The CDR3 consists of 15 residues. V was clipped by 8 bases and J by 1 base; unmatched bases: 4. The germline V gene encodes CDR1 LNHDA and CDR2 SQIVND (reference sequence). The DNA for the CDR3 is TGTGCCAGTGGTACAGGGGGATCCTATAATTCACCCCTCCACTTT. Encoded protein: CASGTGGSYNSPLHF.

The chain carries TRBV28 and TRBJ2-7, with D perhaps matching TRBD1 (6 bases). Trimming stripped 5 bases from V and 4 bases from J, with 18 bases between. This CDR3 is 15 amino acids long. Germline V gives CDR1 MDHEN, CDR2 SYDVKM. The DNA of the CDR3 is TGTGCCAGCAGTGGTAACAGGGTTAAGGCATACGAGCAGTACTTC. Protein sequence: CASSGNRVKAYEQYF.

The chain uses TRBV7-2 and TRBJ1-4, with a possible D match to TRBD1 (5 bases). V was pared by 5 bases and J by 2 bases, with 12 bases between. This CDR3 has 15 amino acids. Per the germline V gene, CDR1 is SGHTA and CDR2 is FQGNSA. For the CDR3, the DNA is TGTGCCAGCAGCGGGAGGGGATTCACTAATGAAAAACTGTTTTTT. Translation gives CASSGRGFTNEKLFF.

This chain joins TRBV30 and TRBJ1-5, with D tentatively TRBD1 (5 bases). V lost 3 bases, J lost 1 base, and 16 bases lay in between. Germline assignment: CDR1 GTSNPN and CDR2 SVGIG (reference sequence). This CDR3 has 16 amino acids. This chain's CDR3 is CAWSPTGRGSNQPQHF. DNA of the CDR3: TGTGCCTGGAGCCCTACTGGGCGGGGGAGCAATCAGCCCCAGCATTTT.

This clone appeared once. The V gene is TRBV25-1, the J gene TRBJ2-2, with 11 bases aligning to TRBD1. Germline CDR1 reads MGHDK; CDR2 reads SYGVNS. Trimming cost V 2 bases and J 7 bases; bases outside gene matches: 6. This CDR3 region has 16 residues. DNA of the CDR3: TGTGCCAGCAGTGAACCGAGGACAGGGGGCTACGGGGAGCTGTTTTTT. It encodes CASSEPRTGGYGELFF.

This clone occurred once. The V gene is TRBV19, the J gene TRBJ1-4; 12 bases agree with TRBD1. Trimming removed 5 bases from V and 6 bases from J; junction bases left unmatched: 4. CDR1 is LNHDA, CDR2 SQIVND, per germline (reference sequence). The CDR3 covers 15 residues. CDR3 amino acids: CASSVGTGGDEKLFF. For the CDR3, the DNA is TGTGCCAGTAGTGTTGGGACAGGGGGCGATGAAAAACTGTTTTTT.

This clone has just a few counts. The chain is built from TRBV28 and TRBJ2-7, with TRBD2 matching 12 bases. V shed 8 bases and J 5 bases; nucleotides not matched to a gene: 16. CDR1 is MDHEN, CDR2 SYDVKM, per germline. The CDR3 runs to 17 residues. CDR3 region: CASRPGGRLAGVDEQYF. DNA of the CDR3: TGTGCCAGCCGGCCGGGGGGGCGACTAGCGGGAGTAGACGAGCAGTACTTC.

The V call is TRBV28, the J call TRBJ2-1, with TRBD1 identical over 7 bases. This CDR3 spans 17 amino acids. Germline V gene sequence: CDR1 MDHEN, CDR2 SYDVKM. The V segment lost 6 bases and the J segment 6 bases; nucleotides outside the gene matches: 17. CDR3 DNA sequence: TGTGCCAGCAGCCAGGGGGTGGTAGTGAGGGTGCTCAATGAGCAGTTCTTC. It codes for CASSQGVVVRVLNEQFF.

The rearrangement links TRBV7-9 to TRBJ2-7, with a possible D match to TRBD2 (6 bases). There are 14 residues in the CDR3. The germline CDR1 and CDR2 sequences are SEHNR and FQNEAQ (reference sequence). Trimming removed 5 bases from V and 2 bases from J, with 13 bases in between. Here the CDR3 reads CASSPREVTYEQYF. Here the CDR3 DNA reads TGTGCCAGCAGCCCGCGGGAAGTCACCTACGAGCAGTACTTC.

The chain has TRBV10-3 and TRBJ2-6; tentative D call: TRBD1 (5 bases). The length of the CDR3 is 15 residues. The V end was cut by 10 bases, the J end by 2 bases, with 15 bases between. Germline CDR1 is ENHRY and CDR2 is SYGVKD. The CDR3 DNA is TGTGCCAATGCAGGGTCCCAGGCTGGGGCCAACGTCCTGACTTTC. The encoded protein is CANAGSQAGANVLTF.

This chain links TRBV5-6 with TRBJ2-7; 7 positions agree with TRBD1. V shed 0 bases and J 6 bases; nucleotides not matched to a gene: 9. CDR3 length equals 15 residues. Germline loops: CDR1 SGHDT, CDR2 YYEEEE. DNA of the CDR3: TGTGCCAGCAGCTTGGCGCAGGGGGAGTACGGCGAGCAGTACTTC. This codes for CASSLAQGEYGEQYF.

The V and J genes are TRBV21-1 and TRBJ1-2. TRBV21-1 is a pseudogene locus. This CDR3 region has 12 residues. DNA for the CDR3: TGTGCCAGCAGGGCCGGGGGCTATGGCTACACCTTC. The encoded protein is CASRAGGYGYTF.

This rearrangement joins TRBV3-1 (or the pseudogene TRBV3-2) to TRBJ1-2; D remains ambiguous. The CDR3 loop spans 15 amino acids. Per germline, CDR1 LGHDT and CDR2 YNNKEL (reference sequence). Deletions cut 4 bases from V and 6 bases from J, with 18 bases between. The CDR3 DNA sequence: TGTGCCAGCAGCCCCCAGACTCCCGGGGTGCATGGCTACACCTTC. This codes for CASSPQTPGVHGYTF.

The genes are TRBV19 and TRBJ1-6, with D possibly matching TRBD1 (5 bases). The germline V and J ends were trimmed by 5 bases and 7 bases, with 12 bases remaining between them. This CDR3 comprises 14 residues. From germline, CDR1 is LNHDA and CDR2 SQIVND (reference sequence). The CDR3 region is CASSQGLRNSPLHF. DNA for the CDR3: TGTGCCAGTAGTCAGGGACTGAGGAATTCACCCCTCCACTTT. Full variable domain (outside the CDR3, taken from reference TRBV19 and TRBJ1-6): DGGITQSPKYLFRKEGQNVTLSCEQNLNHDAMYWYRQDPGQGLRLIYYSQIVNDFQKGDIAEGYSVSREKKESFPLTVTSAQKNPTAFYLCASSQGLRNSPLHFGNGTRLTVT.

The chain is built from TRBV7-2 and TRBJ1-5; no firm D call. There are 13 residues in the CDR3. The ends were cut back, 0 bases at V and 6 bases at J, with 6 bases in the middle. The germline V gene encodes CDR1 SGHTA and CDR2 FQGNSA. The DNA of the CDR3 is TGTGCCAGCAGCTTAGCCCGGGTTCAGCCCCAGCATTTT. As protein: CASSLARVQPQHF. The full variable domain, in which reference TRBV7-2 and TRBJ1-5 provide the parts outside the CDR3, is GAGVSQSPSNKVTEKGKDVELRCDPISGHTALYWYRQSLGQGLEFLIYFQGNSAPDKSGLPSDRFSAERTGGSVSTLTIQRTQQEDSAVYLCASSLARVQPQHFGDGTRLSIL.

The CDR3 protein is CASTQTGGYGANVLTF. CDR3 DNA sequence: TGCGCCAGCACTCAGACAGGGGGCTATGGGGCCAACGTCCTGACTTTC. The chain is built from TRBV5-1 and TRBJ2-6; 10 nucleotides match TRBD1. The CDR3 runs to 16 residues. With V trimmed by 6 bases and J by 3 bases, 6 bases remained unmatched. Germline CDR1 is SGHRS and CDR2 is YFSETQ.

The genes are TRBV7-2 and TRBJ2-7; maybe TRBD1 (6 bases). The V and J ends lost 1 base and 0 bases respectively, with 10 bases between them. The CDR3 is 15 amino acids. Germline values: CDR1 SGHTA, CDR2 FQGNSA. CDR3 nucleotide sequence: TGTGCCAGCAGCTTAGGACAGGAGAGCTCCTACGAGCAGTACTTC. Its translation is CASSLGQESSYEQYF.

The V and J genes are TRBV30 and TRBJ1-5; D is possibly TRBD1 (6 bases). Germline V gene sequence: CDR1 GTSNPN, CDR2 SVGIG (reference sequence). The CDR3 loop spans 14 amino acids. Trimming removed 2 bases from V and 6 bases from J, with 14 bases in between. CDR3: CAWSPGQRRQPQHF. Written as DNA, the CDR3 is TGTGCCTGGAGTCCCGGACAGAGGCGTCAGCCCCAGCATTTT.

The chain is built from TRBV29-1 and TRBJ2-5; weak D call: TRBD2 (6 bases). CDR3 size: 14 residues. Trimming left V 0 bases short and J 4 bases short, with 12 bases between. CDR1 SQVTM and CDR2 ANQGSEA come from the germline V gene. Here the CDR3 reads CSVEEISGGETQYF. The CDR3 nucleotides read TGCAGCGTTGAAGAAATTAGCGGAGGAGAGACCCAGTACTTC.

The chain carries TRBV18 and TRBJ1-1; a weak D match, TRBD1 (6 bases). V was trimmed by 6 bases and J by 1 base, leaving 15 bases between them. The CDR3 spans 15 residues. The germline V gene encodes CDR1 KGHSH and CDR2 LQKENI. The CDR3 loop is CASSSSARGNTEAFF. The CDR3 DNA reads TGTGCCAGCTCGTCCTCCGCCAGGGGGAACACTGAAGCTTTCTTT.

V usage is TRBV4-3 and J usage is TRBJ2-7, with 12 bases matching TRBD1. This CDR3 is built from 16 residues. The V and J ends lost 0 bases and 6 bases, in that order; junction bases with no gene match: 6. CDR1 is LGHNA, CDR2 YSLEER, per germline. Here the CDR3 reads CASSQDWDRGQGEQYF. The CDR3, as DNA: TGCGCCAGCAGCCAAGATTGGGACAGGGGGCAGGGCGAGCAGTACTTC.